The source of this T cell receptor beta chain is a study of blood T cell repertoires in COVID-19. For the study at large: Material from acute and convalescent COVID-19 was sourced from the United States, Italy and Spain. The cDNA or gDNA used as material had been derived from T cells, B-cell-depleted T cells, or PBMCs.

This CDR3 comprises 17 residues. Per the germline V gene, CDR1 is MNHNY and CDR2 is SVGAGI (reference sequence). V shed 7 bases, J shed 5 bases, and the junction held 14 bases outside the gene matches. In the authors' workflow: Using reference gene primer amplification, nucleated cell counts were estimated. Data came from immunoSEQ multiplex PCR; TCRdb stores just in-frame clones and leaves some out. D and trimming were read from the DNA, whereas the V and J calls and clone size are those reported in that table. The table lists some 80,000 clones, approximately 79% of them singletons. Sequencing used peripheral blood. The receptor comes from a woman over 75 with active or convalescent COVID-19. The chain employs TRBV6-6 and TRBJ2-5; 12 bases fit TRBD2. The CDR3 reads CASTRSPSGGAQETQYF. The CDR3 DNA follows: TGTGCCAGCACCCGATCCCCTAGCGGGGGGGCTCAGGAGACCCAGTACTTC.